The clone carrying this T cell receptor beta chain was observed a handful of times. The data belong to a study of Graves' ophthalmopathy and Graves' hyperthyroidism. Per germline, CDR1 MGHDK and CDR2 SYGVNS. The CDR3 extends over 14 amino acids. The J segment lost 8 bases and the V segment lost 1 base, leaving 2 bases of the junction unmatched. CDR3 regions of TCR beta were amplified from RNA transcripts. RT-PCR in the first round used HTBI primers; a second-round multiplex PCR followed. TCRdb re-derived calls from the multiplex PCR reads in MiXCR, one entry per CDR3 protein. The sample records about 1.2 million distinct CDR3 sequences, less than 45% being singletons. Clinicians diagnosed using symptoms, serum thyroxine, TRAb, thyroid ultrasound and orbital computed tomography.

What was sequenced was peripheral blood or thyroid tissue (not recorded which). The rearrangement links TRBV25-1 to TRBJ1-4; TRBD1 aligns across 9 bases. This sequence was found in an adult man with Graves' hyperthyroidism. The CDR3 DNA reads as TGTGCCAGCAGTGAATGGACAGGGGTGGAAAAACTGTTTTTT. It codes for CASSEWTGVEKLFF.